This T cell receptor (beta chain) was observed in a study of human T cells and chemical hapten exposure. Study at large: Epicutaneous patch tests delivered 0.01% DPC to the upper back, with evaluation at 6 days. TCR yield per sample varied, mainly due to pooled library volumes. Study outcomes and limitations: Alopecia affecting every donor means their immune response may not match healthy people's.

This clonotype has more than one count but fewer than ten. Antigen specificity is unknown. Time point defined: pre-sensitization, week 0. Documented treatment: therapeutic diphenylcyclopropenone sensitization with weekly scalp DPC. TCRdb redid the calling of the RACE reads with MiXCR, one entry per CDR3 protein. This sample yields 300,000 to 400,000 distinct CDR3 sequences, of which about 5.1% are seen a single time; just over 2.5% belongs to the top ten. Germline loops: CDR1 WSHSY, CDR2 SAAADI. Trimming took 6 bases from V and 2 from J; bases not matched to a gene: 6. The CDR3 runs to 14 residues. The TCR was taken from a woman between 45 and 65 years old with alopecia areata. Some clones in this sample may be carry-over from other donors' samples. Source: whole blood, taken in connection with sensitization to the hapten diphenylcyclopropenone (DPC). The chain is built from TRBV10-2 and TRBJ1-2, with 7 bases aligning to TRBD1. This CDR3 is CASREAGGNYGYTF. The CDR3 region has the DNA TGCGCCAGCAGGGAAGCAGGGGGAAACTATGGCTACACCTTC.